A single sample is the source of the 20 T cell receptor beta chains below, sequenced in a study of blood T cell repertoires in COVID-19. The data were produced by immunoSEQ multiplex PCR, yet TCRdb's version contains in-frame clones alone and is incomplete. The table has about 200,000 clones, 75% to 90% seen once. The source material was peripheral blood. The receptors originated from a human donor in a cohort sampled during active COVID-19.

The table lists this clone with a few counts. CDR3 sequence reads: CATTQVYSYEQYF. CDR3 in DNA: TGTGCAACCACCCAGGTCTACTCCTACGAGCAGTACTTC. The J gene is TRBJ2-7, the V gene TRBV6-5; no firm D call. This CDR3 spans 13 amino acids. Germline V CDR1 and CDR2: MNHEY, SVGAGI.

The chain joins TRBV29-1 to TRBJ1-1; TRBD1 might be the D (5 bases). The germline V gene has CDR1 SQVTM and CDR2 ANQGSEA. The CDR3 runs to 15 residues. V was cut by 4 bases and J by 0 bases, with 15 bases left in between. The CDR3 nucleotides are TGCAGCGTTGTCTTGGCAAGGGGCATGAACACTGAAGCTTTCTTT. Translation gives CSVVLARGMNTEAFF.

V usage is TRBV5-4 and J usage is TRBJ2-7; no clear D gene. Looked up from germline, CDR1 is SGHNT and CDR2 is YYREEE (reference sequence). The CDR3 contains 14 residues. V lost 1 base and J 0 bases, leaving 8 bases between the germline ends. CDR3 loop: CASSLSSSSYEQYF. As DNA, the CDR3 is TGTGCCAGCAGCTTGAGCTCAAGCTCCTACGAGCAGTACTTC.

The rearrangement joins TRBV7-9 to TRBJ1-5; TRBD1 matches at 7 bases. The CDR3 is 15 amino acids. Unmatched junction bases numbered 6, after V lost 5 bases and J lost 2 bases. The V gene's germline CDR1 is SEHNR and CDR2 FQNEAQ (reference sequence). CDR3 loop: CASSEDRVGNQPQHF. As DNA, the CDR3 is TGTGCCAGCAGCGAAGACAGGGTCGGCAATCAGCCCCAGCATTTT.

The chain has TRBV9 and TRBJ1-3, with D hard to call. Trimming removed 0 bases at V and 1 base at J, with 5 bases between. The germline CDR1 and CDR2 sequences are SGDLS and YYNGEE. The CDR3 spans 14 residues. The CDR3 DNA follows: TGTGCCAGCAGCGTAGGGGAGTCTGGAAACACCATATATTTT. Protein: CASSVGESGNTIYF. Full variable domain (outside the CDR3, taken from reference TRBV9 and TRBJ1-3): DSGVTQTPKHLITATGQRVTLRCSPRSGDLSVYWYQQSLDQGLQFLIQYYNGEERAKGNILERFSAQQFPDLHSELNLSSLELGDSALYFCASSVGESGNTIYFGEGSWLTVV.

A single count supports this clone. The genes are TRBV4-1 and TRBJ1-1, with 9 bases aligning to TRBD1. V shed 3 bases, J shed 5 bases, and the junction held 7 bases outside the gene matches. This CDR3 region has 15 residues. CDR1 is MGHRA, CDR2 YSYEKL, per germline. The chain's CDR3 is CASSQTDRGGTEAFF. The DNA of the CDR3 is TGCGCCAGCAGCCAGACGGACAGGGGAGGGACTGAAGCTTTCTTT.

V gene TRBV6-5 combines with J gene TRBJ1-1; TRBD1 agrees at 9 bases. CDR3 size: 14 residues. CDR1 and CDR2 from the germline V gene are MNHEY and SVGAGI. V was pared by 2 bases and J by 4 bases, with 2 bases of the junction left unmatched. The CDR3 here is CASSYQGQGTEAFF. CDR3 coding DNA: TGTGCCAGCAGTTACCAGGGACAGGGCACTGAAGCTTTCTTT.

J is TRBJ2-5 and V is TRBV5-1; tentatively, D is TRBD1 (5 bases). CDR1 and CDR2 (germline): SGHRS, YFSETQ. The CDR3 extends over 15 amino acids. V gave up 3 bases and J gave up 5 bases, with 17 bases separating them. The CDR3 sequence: CASSSIQAQRETQYF. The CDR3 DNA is TGCGCCAGCAGCTCGATACAGGCGCAGAGGGAGACCCAGTACTTC. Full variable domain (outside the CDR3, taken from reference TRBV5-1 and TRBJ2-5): KAGVTQTPRYLIKTRGQQVTLSCSPISGHRSVSWYQQTPGQGLQFLFEYFSETQRNKGNFPGRFSGRQFSNSRSEMNVSTLELGDSALYLCASSSIQAQRETQYFGPGTRLLVL.

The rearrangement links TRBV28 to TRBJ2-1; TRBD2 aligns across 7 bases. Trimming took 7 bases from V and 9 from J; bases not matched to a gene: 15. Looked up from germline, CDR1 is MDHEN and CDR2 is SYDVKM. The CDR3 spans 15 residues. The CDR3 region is CASIWGGVISSEQFF. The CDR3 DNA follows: TGTGCCAGCATCTGGGGGGGAGTAATCTCGAGTGAGCAGTTCTTC.

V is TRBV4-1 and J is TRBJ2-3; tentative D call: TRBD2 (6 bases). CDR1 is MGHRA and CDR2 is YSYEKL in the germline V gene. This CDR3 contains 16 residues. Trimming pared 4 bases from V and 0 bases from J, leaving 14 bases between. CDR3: CASSPALAYSTDTQYF. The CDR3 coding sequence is TGCGCCAGCAGCCCTGCCCTAGCGTATAGCACAGATACGCAGTATTTT.

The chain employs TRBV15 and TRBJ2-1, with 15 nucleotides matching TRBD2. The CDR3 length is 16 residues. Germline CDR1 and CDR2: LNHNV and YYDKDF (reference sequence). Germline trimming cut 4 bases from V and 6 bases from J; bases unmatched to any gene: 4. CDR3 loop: CATSKGLAGGGNEQFF. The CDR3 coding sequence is TGTGCCACCAGCAAAGGACTAGCGGGAGGGGGCAATGAGCAGTTCTTC. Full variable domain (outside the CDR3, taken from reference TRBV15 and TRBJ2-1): DAMVIQNPRYQVTQFGKPVTLSCSQTLNHNVMYWYQQKSSQAPKLLFHYYDKDFNNEADTPDNFQSRRPNTSFCFLDIRSPGLGDTAMYLCATSKGLAGGGNEQFFGPGTRLTVL.

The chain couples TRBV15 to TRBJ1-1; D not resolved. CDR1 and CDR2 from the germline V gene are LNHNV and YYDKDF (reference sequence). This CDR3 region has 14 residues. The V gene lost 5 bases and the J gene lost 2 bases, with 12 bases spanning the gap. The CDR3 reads CATSLLTGNTEAFF. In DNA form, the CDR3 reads TGTGCCACCAGCTTACTGACGGGAAACACTGAAGCTTTCTTT. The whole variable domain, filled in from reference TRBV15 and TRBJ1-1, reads DAMVIQNPRYQVTQFGKPVTLSCSQTLNHNVMYWYQQKSSQAPKLLFHYYDKDFNNEADTPDNFQSRRPNTSFCFLDIRSPGLGDTAMYLCATSLLTGNTEAFFGQGTRLTVV.

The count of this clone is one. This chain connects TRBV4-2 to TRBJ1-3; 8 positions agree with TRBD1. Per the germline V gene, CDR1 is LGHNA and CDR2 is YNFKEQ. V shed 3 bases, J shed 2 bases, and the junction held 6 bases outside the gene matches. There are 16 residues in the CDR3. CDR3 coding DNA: TGTGCCAGCAGCCACCGACAGGGGATCGCTGGAAACACCATATATTTT. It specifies CASSHRQGIAGNTIYF.

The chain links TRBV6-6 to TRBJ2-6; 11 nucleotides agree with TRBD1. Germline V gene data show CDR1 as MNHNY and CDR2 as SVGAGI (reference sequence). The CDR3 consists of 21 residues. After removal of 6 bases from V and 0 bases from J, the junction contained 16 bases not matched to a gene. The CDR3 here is CASSIALFRTGGFSGANVLTF. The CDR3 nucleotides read TGTGCCAGCAGCATAGCCCTGTTCAGGACAGGGGGCTTCTCTGGGGCCAACGTCCTGACTTTC.

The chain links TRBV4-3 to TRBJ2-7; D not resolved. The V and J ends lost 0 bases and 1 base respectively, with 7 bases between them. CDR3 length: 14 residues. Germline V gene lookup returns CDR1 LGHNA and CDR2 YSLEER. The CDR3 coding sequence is TGCGCCAGCAGCCAAGATTTCCCATCCTACGAGCAGTACTTC. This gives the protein CASSQDFPSYEQYF.

CDR3 region: CASSRQGISYEQYF. CDR3 sequence (DNA): TGTGCCAGCTCCCGACAGGGAATCTCCTACGAGCAGTACTTC. J is TRBJ2-7 and V is TRBV18, with 7 bases identical to TRBD1. With V trimmed by 6 bases and J by 0 bases, 5 bases remained unmatched. Germline V lookup: CDR1 KGHSH, CDR2 LQKENI. This CDR3 has 14 amino acids.

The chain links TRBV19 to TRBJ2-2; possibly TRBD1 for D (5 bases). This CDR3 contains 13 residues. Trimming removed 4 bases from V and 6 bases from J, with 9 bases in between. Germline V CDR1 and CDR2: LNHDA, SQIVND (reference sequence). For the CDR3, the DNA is TGTGCCAGTAGTAGGCAGGGTGCCGGGGAGCTGTTTTTT. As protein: CASSRQGAGELFF. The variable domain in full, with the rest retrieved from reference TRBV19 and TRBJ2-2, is DGGITQSPKYLFRKEGQNVTLSCEQNLNHDAMYWYRQDPGQGLRLIYYSQIVNDFQKGDIAEGYSVSREKKESFPLTVTSAQKNPTAFYLCASSRQGAGELFFGEGSRLTVL.

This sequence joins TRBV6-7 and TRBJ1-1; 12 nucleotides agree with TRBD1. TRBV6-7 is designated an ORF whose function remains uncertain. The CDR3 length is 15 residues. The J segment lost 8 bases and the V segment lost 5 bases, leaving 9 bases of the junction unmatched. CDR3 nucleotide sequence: TGTGCCAGCAGTACCAGGGACAGGGGGCCCTTAGAAGCTTTCTTT. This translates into CASSTRDRGPLEAFF.

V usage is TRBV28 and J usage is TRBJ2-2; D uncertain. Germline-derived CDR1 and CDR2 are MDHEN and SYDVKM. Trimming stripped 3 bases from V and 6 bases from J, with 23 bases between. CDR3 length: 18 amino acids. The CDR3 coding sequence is TGTGCCAGCAGTTTCCCCTACTTACAAAAAGTACGGGCCGGGGAGCTGTTTTTT. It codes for CASSFPYLQKVRAGELFF.

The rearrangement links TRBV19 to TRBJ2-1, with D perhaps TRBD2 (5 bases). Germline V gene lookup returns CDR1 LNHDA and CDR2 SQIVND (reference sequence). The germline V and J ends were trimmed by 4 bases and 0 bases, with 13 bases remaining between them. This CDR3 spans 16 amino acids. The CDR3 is CASSTYSTSSYNEQFF. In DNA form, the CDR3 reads TGTGCCAGTAGTACCTATTCCACTAGCTCCTACAATGAGCAGTTCTTC.